Each of the 11 T cell receptor beta chains below was sequenced from the same sample in a study of blood T cell repertoires in COVID-19. Sequenced by immunoSEQ multiplex PCR; TCRdb stores in-frame clones only, minus some. The data show 100,000 or so clones, more than 65% seen once. Material: peripheral blood. The receptors were gathered from a woman aged 70-85 years with acute or convalescent COVID-19.

The chain combines TRBV2 with TRBJ2-5; possible D gene TRBD2, 5 bases. V was trimmed by 0 bases and J by 7 bases, leaving 9 bases between them. Germline V gene data show CDR1 as SNHLY and CDR2 as FYNNEI. The CDR3 covers 13 residues. For the CDR3, the DNA is TGTGCCAGCAGTGAAGCGCGGGTGGGGACCCAGTACTTC. Amino acids: CASSEARVGTQYF.

This clone was found many times. This sequence joins TRBV3-1 (or the pseudogene TRBV3-2) and TRBJ2-3; 9 positions agree with TRBD2. This CDR3 has 14 amino acids. With V trimmed by 4 bases and J by 14 bases, 13 bases remained unmatched. Germline CDR1 reads LGHDT; CDR2 reads YNNKEL (reference sequence). The CDR3 region is CASSPTGTSTRGYF. In DNA, the CDR3 is TGTGCCAGCAGCCCTACCGGGACTAGCACCCGTGGGTATTTT.

The V gene is TRBV10-3, the J gene TRBJ2-2; D remains unclear. Germline assignment: CDR1 ENHRY and CDR2 SYGVKD. Trimming took off 6 bases at V and 5 bases at J, with 7 bases between the two ends. CDR3 length equals 12 residues. CDR3 sequence (DNA): TGTGCCATCAGAGCACCTACCGGGGAGCTGTTTTTT. Protein: CAIRAPTGELFF.

The chain couples TRBV15 to TRBJ1-2, with TRBD1 matching over 11 bases. CDR1 is LNHNV and CDR2 is YYDKDF in the germline V gene (reference sequence). This CDR3 comprises 15 residues. Trimming removed 5 bases from V and 6 bases from J; junction bases left unmatched: 8. The CDR3 DNA is TGTGCCACCAGCCGACGATTGGGACAGGGGGATGGCTACACCTTC. Translated: CATSRRLGQGDGYTF. Full variable domain (outside the CDR3, taken from reference TRBV15 and TRBJ1-2): DAMVIQNPRYQVTQFGKPVTLSCSQTLNHNVMYWYQQKSSQAPKLLFHYYDKDFNNEADTPDNFQSRRPNTSFCFLDIRSPGLGDTAMYLCATSRRLGQGDGYTFGSGTRLTVV.

J is TRBJ2-1 and V is TRBV7-9, with a possible D match to TRBD2 (5 bases). The CDR3 has 15 residues. Per the germline V gene, CDR1 is SEHNR and CDR2 is FQNEAQ (reference sequence). Trimming pared 2 bases from V and 6 bases from J, leaving 14 bases between. This CDR3 is CASSLSGIPSNEQFF. As DNA, the CDR3 is TGTGCCAGCAGCTTATCCGGGATCCCGTCCAATGAGCAGTTCTTC.

This sequence joins TRBV19 and TRBJ1-5; D might be TRBD1 (5 bases). The germline CDR1 and CDR2 sequences are LNHDA and SQIVND (reference sequence). V lost 3 bases and J 1 base, leaving 7 bases between the germline ends. This CDR3 has 14 amino acids. Written as DNA, the CDR3 is TGTGCCAGTAGTATGCAGGGCAGCAATCAGCCCCAGCATTTT. Translation gives CASSMQGSNQPQHF.

The genes are TRBV7-2 and TRBJ2-2; D may be TRBD1 (5 bases). With 2 bases removed from V and 5 bases from J, the gap between germline ends came to 6 bases. This CDR3 is 13 amino acids long. Germline CDR1 SGHTA, CDR2 FQGNSA. The chain's CDR3 is CASSLPGTGELFF. The CDR3 nucleotides are TGTGCCAGCAGCTTACCAGGGACCGGGGAGCTGTTTTTT.

The chain uses TRBV7-3 and TRBJ1-2; TRBD1 agrees at 7 bases. In germline, CDR1 is SGHTA, CDR2 FQGTGA. CDR3 size: 14 residues. Trimming at V came to 5 bases and at J to 2 bases, leaving 5 bases not matched to a gene. CDR3 region: CASSPWTGNYGYTF. As DNA, the CDR3 is TGTGCCAGCAGCCCCTGGACAGGAAACTATGGCTACACCTTC.

V usage is TRBV4-1 and J usage is TRBJ2-3; TRBD2 is a possible D gene (6 bases). The CDR3 spans 17 residues. Trimming removed 1 base at V and 4 bases at J, with 18 bases between. Per the germline V gene, CDR1 is MGHRA and CDR2 is YSYEKL. This CDR3 reads CASSQVSRGTPADTQYF. The CDR3 DNA reads TGCGCCAGCAGCCAAGTTTCCCGCGGGACGCCCGCAGATACGCAGTATTTT.

The V and J genes are TRBV7-3 and TRBJ1-2; D is perhaps TRBD1 (5 bases). The CDR3 length is 14 residues. Trimming pared 2 bases from V and 5 bases from J, leaving 12 bases between. Germline V lookup: CDR1 SGHTA, CDR2 FQGTGA. CDR3 residues: CASSLSAEGYGYTF. CDR3 nucleotides: TGTGCCAGCAGCTTATCGGCGGAGGGGTATGGCTACACCTTC.

The chain links TRBV7-9 to TRBJ2-1; TRBD2 matches at 7 bases. The V gene end was trimmed by 7 bases and the J gene end by 5 bases; junction bases not matched to a gene: 5. Germline CDR1 is SEHNR and CDR2 is FQNEAQ (reference sequence). The CDR3 is 13 residues long. The CDR3 DNA sequence: TGTGCCAGCACCCGGGCGGGGGACAATGAGCAGTTCTTC. It is translated as CASTRAGDNEQFF.